A selection of T cell receptor beta chains follows, all from one sample in a study of vaccination effects on CD4 cells after COVID-19. Sequencing used immunoSEQ multiplex PCR; TCRdb keeps in-frame clones, though not all of them. The table has roughly 70,000 clones, around 70% seen once. These receptors lack a known antigen. Specimen: CD4+ T cells from PBMCs cultured with HIV peptides, collected before COVID-19 vaccination. Source of these receptors: a human donor who had a prior SARS-CoV-2 infection. Each CDR3 is given with its conserved first and last residue. Each record gives: clone size, J gene, V gene, CDR3 protein. Size values are once, few and many counts, or a class for expanded clones, and some rows have none.

size: NA; J: TRBJ2-7; V: TRBV7-9; CDR3: CASSLAGTYEQYF
size: NA; J: TRBJ2-2; V: TRBV5-1; CDR3: CASSRWGSGNVPGELFF
size: NA; J: TRBJ1-2; V: TRBV30; CDR3: CAWRGTLVTNYGYTF
size: NA; J: TRBJ1-2; V: TRBV5-1; CDR3: CASSSGANYGYTF
size: NA; J: TRBJ2-5; V: TRBV19; CDR3: CASSLTWGYQETQYF
size: few; J: TRBJ2-2; V: TRBV5-1; CDR3: CATLSDNTGELFF
size: once; J: TRBJ2-6; V: TRBV4-1; CDR3: CASSPGLAGANVLTF
size: once; J: TRBJ2-2; V: TRBV29-1; CDR3: CSVEVSLNTGELFF
size: NA; J: TRBJ1-4; V: TRBV6-6; CDR3: CASSTQDRANEKLFF
size: few; J: TRBJ2-5; V: TRBV6-5; CDR3: CASSSPRRETQYF
size: NA; J: TRBJ2-2; V: TRBV5-8; CDR3: CASSPEGGDTGELFF
size: NA; J: TRBJ2-2; V: TRBV2; CDR3: CASSEVPLPNTGELFF